Presented here are 15 T cell receptor beta chains from one specimen sequenced in a study of response to subunit inactivated influenza vaccine. TCRdb processed the RT-PCR reads anew with MiXCR; each CDR3 protein has one entry. Among about 160,000 distinct CDR3 sequences listed, roughly 11% were seen once. The sample here was non-naive T cells sorted from PBMCs, taken 40 to 50 days after vaccination. The receptors stem from a man aged 45-65 years who received an inactivated influenza vaccine.

This clonotype was detected only a few times. The chain links TRBV5-1 to TRBJ2-2; TRBD1 aligns across 8 bases. The CDR3 totals 15 residues. With 4 bases clipped from V and 3 bases from J, the junction kept 5 bases outside the gene matches. Germline assignment: CDR1 SGHRS and CDR2 YFSETQ. The CDR3 DNA reads as TGCGCCAGCAGCGCGGACAGGGATTACACCGGGGAGCTGTTTTTT. The encoded protein is CASSADRDYTGELFF.

The chain joins TRBV7-2 to TRBJ1-4; TRBD1 agrees at 10 bases. The CDR3 loop spans 16 amino acids. Germline CDR1 and CDR2: SGHTA and FQGNSA. The J segment lost 6 bases and the V segment lost 5 bases, leaving 9 bases of the junction unmatched. The CDR3 loop reads CASSNRYGTGDEKLFF. The CDR3 nucleotides are TGTGCCAGCAGCAACAGATACGGGACAGGGGATGAAAAACTGTTTTTT.

J is TRBJ1-5 and V is TRBV6-1; 9 bases map to TRBD1. V lost 6 bases and J lost 6; bases outside the gene matches: 6. CDR3 size: 14 residues. The germline CDR1 and CDR2 sequences are MNHNS and SASEGT. The CDR3 bases are TGTGCCAGCAGCCTAACAGGGGGCGGTCAGCCCCAGCATTTT. Amino acids: CASSLTGGGQPQHF.

V is TRBV5-4 and J is TRBJ2-5; possibly TRBD1 for D (6 bases). V was cut by 1 base and J by 4 bases, with 11 bases left in between. The CDR3 extends over 14 amino acids. Germline V CDR1 and CDR2: SGHNT, YYREEE (reference sequence). The CDR3 DNA is TGTGCCAGCAGCTTGCCACAGGGTGGAGAGACCCAGTACTTC. Amino acid sequence: CASSLPQGGETQYF.

The J gene is TRBJ1-2, the V gene TRBV9, with no clear D. Germline V gene sequence: CDR1 SGDLS, CDR2 YYNGEE. The CDR3 extends over 12 amino acids. V was pared by 1 base and J by 4 bases, with 5 bases between. CDR3: CASSVLSYGYTF. The CDR3 coding sequence is TGTGCCAGCAGCGTACTCAGCTATGGCTACACCTTC.

This clonotype was observed at least ten times. The rearrangement joins TRBV5-1 to TRBJ1-2; 7 nucleotides match TRBD1. The CDR3 extends over 14 amino acids. Looked up from germline, CDR1 is SGHRS and CDR2 is YFSETQ. V dropped 3 bases and J dropped 3; count of bases not matched to a gene: 5. This chain's CDR3 is CASSSSGTDYGYTF. The CDR3 DNA reads TGCGCCAGCAGCTCGTCTGGGACAGACTATGGCTACACCTTC.

The chain couples TRBV20-1 to TRBJ1-6; D unresolved. CDR1 DFQATT and CDR2 SNEGSKA come from the germline V gene (reference sequence). The CDR3 runs 12 residues. Trimming took off 8 bases at V and 8 bases at J, with 13 bases between the two ends. CDR3 sequence: CSPKAGDSPLHF. In DNA, the CDR3 is TGCAGTCCCAAAGCCGGAGATTCACCCCTCCACTTT.

This clonotype has a handful of counts. V gene TRBV5-6 combines with J gene TRBJ1-6; D might be TRBD1 (6 bases). The CDR3 loop spans 14 amino acids. Germline CDR1 reads SGHDT; CDR2 reads YYEEEE. V was cut by 4 bases and J by 6 bases, with 11 bases left in between. The CDR3 bases are TGTGCCAGCAGCAGACGACAGGCTAATTCACCCCTCCACTTT. It yields the protein CASSRRQANSPLHF.

This clonotype occurred many times. The V call is TRBV12-3 or TRBV12-4, the J call TRBJ2-6; D is perhaps TRBD1 (5 bases). This CDR3 region has 17 residues. With 0 bases removed from V and 6 bases from J, the gap between germline ends came to 15 bases. In DNA, the CDR3 is TGTGCCAGCAGTTTAGCCGCAGGGCCCCTCTTGGCCAACGTCCTGACTTTC. Encoded protein: CASSLAAGPLLANVLTF.

J is TRBJ2-5 and V is TRBV5-1; TRBD1 matches at 8 bases. The CDR3 length is 15 residues. The germline gives CDR1 SGHRS, CDR2 YFSETQ. J gave up 4 bases and V 6 bases, and 11 bases lay outside the gene matches. CDR3 loop: CASKPMTGVAETQYF. CDR3 DNA: TGCGCCAGCAAACCTATGACAGGGGTGGCAGAGACCCAGTACTTC.

The chain joins TRBV28 to TRBJ2-6; 10 bases are a match to TRBD1. The length of the CDR3 is 17 residues. Germline V gene sequence: CDR1 MDHEN, CDR2 SYDVKM. With V trimmed by 3 bases and J by 0 bases, 2 bases remained unmatched. The chain's CDR3 is CASSFGTGASGANVLTF. Written as DNA, the CDR3 is TGTGCCAGCAGTTTCGGGACAGGGGCCTCTGGGGCCAACGTCCTGACTTTC.

This chain uses TRBV6-7 with TRBJ2-5; D may be TRBD1 (6 bases). TRBV6-7 is reported as an ORF; its role is uncertain. V lost 2 bases and J lost 2, with 15 bases in between. The CDR3 loop spans 16 amino acids. This CDR3 is CASSYPQDRRQETQYF. CDR3 sequence (DNA): TGTGCCAGCAGTTACCCCCAAGACAGGCGGCAAGAGACCCAGTACTTC.

Comment on this clonotype: Likely a read error: the CDR3 ends without its conserved phenylalanine or tryptophan. The chain carries TRBV11-2 and TRBJ2-1; TRBD2 might be the D (6 bases). This CDR3 comprises 15 residues. In germline, CDR1 is SGHAT, CDR2 FQNNGV. Between the trimmed V and J ends, which lost 3 bases and 6 bases, there was a span of 15 bases. The CDR3 is CASSLTPGLLNEQFS. CDR3 sequence (DNA): TGTGCCAGCAGCTTGACCCCGGGACTTCTCAATGAGCAGTTCTCC.

This clonotype occurred a few times. The CDR3 is CSATNPGHSYEQYF. CDR3 sequence (DNA): TGCAGTGCAACCAATCCGGGACATTCCTACGAGCAGTACTTC. The chain joins TRBV20-1 to TRBJ2-7; perhaps TRBD1 as D (6 bases). The CDR3 sequence is 14 residues long. Trimming stripped 6 bases from V and 1 base from J, with 16 bases between. Germline V lookup: CDR1 DFQATT, CDR2 SNEGSKA (reference sequence).

This chain connects TRBV5-4 to TRBJ2-3; no definite D call. The germline V and J ends were trimmed by 0 bases and 5 bases, with 16 bases remaining between them. Germline-derived CDR1 and CDR2 are SGHNT and YYREEE (reference sequence). This CDR3 region has 16 residues. The CDR3 region has the DNA TGTGCCAGCAGCTTGGGGTTCGACCGCTCGGGAGATACGCAGTATTTT. Protein sequence: CASSLGFDRSGDTQYF.